This T cell receptor (beta chain) came from a study of cytomegalovirus exposure and HLA in healthy donors. Germline-derived CDR1 and CDR2 are MNHEY and SVGAGI. The CDR3 sequence is 14 residues long. Trimming shortened V by 6 bases and J by 8 bases, and 14 bases separated the two germline ends. The table lists this clone with a few counts. The PCR made use of 60 Vbeta and 13 Jbeta primers. Generated by immunoSEQ multiplex PCR, the TCRdb table keeps only in-frame clones and is missing some. The repertoire consists of about 130,000 clones, with 81% occurring once and the leading ten covering 0.55% to 0.85%.

This chain joins TRBV6-5 and TRBJ1-6, with TRBD1 as a possible D gene (5 bases). Sequencing used PBMCs. This receptor was identified in a man aged 18 to 30 in good health and CMV-seronegative. The CDR3 coding sequence is TGTGCCAGCAGACCCACAAGACAGCATTCACCCCTCCACTTT. Its translation is CASRPTRQHSPLHF.